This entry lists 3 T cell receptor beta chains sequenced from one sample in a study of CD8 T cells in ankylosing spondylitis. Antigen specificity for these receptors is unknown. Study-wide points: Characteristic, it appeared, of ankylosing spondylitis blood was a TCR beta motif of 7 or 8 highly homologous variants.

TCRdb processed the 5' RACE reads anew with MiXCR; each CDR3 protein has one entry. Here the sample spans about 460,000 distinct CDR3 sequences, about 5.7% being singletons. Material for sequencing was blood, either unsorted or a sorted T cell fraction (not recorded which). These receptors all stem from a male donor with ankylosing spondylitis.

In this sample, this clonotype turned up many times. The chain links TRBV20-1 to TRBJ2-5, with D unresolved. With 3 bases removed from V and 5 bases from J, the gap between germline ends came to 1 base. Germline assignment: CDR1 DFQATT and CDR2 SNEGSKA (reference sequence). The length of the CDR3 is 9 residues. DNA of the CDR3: TGCAGTGCTAGGGAGACCCAGTACTTC. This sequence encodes CSARETQYF.

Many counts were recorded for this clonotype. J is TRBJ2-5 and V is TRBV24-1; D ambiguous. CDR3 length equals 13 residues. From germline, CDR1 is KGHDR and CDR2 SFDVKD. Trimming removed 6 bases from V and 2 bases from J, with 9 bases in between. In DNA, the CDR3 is TGTGCCACCAGTCGCAGAGGACAAGAGACCCAGTACTTC. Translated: CATSRRGQETQYF.

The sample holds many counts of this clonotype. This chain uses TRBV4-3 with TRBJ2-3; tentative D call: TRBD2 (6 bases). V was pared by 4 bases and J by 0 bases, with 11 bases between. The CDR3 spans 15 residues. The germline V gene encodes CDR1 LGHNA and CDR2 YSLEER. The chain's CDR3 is CASSPGGRSTDTQYF. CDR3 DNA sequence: TGCGCCAGCAGCCCCGGAGGGAGAAGCACAGATACGCAGTATTTT.